Following are 18 T cell receptor beta chains from one sample sequenced in a study of vaccination and CD4 T cells after COVID-19. For these receptors, no antigen is known. Researchers used the Oncomine TCR Beta short-read assay to sequence DNA from cultured CD4+ T cells. TCRdb re-called the PCR reads through MiXCR, storing one row per CDR3 protein. The sample holds more than 9,500 distinct CDR3 sequences, 45% to 55% seen once. Treatment of the sample: approximately 9-day PBMC culture with coronavirus spike peptide pools or control peptides (ViraFEST assay). This specimen consisted of cultured CD4+ T cells from blood, obtained after SARS-CoV-2 vaccination. The receptor set was obtained from a human donor with COVID-19.

The rearrangement uses TRBV28 and TRBJ2-5; 7 nucleotides match TRBD1. This CDR3 region has 12 residues. V lost 7 bases to trimming and J lost 3 bases; unmatched junction nucleotides: 2. Germline values: CDR1 MDHEN, CDR2 SYDVKM. Here the CDR3 reads CASKGTEETQYF. CDR3 DNA sequence: TGTGCCAGCAAAGGGACAGAAGAGACCCAGTACTTC.

This clonotype was recorded a few times. This chain uses TRBV6-1 with TRBJ1-1, with 8 bases lining up with TRBD1. CDR1 and CDR2 from the germline V gene are MNHNS and SASEGT. Trimming cost V 6 bases and J 3 bases; bases outside gene matches: 3. This CDR3 contains 13 residues. The CDR3 here is CASSGQGYTEAFF. CDR3 in DNA: TGTGCCAGCAGCGGACAGGGATACACTGAAGCTTTCTTT.

In this sample, this clonotype turned up a few times. V gene TRBV10-3 combines with J gene TRBJ1-5, with D unclear. The CDR3 extends over 15 amino acids. Germline CDR1 is ENHRY and CDR2 is SYGVKD. The V and J ends lost 3 bases and 1 base respectively, with 10 bases between them. CDR3 residues: CAISDPGGSNQPQHF. The CDR3 coding sequence is TGTGCCATCAGTGATCCGGGAGGCAGCAATCAGCCCCAGCATTTT.

In its sample, this clonotype was seen a few times. The genes are TRBV5-4 and TRBJ2-5; D tentatively reads TRBD1 or TRBD2 (6 bases each). The germline gives CDR1 SGHNT, CDR2 YYREEE (reference sequence). The CDR3 contains 14 residues. V was shortened by 7 bases and J by 4 bases, with 17 bases between the two germline ends. CDR3 loop: CASREGPGAETQYF. The DNA of the CDR3 is TGTGCCAGCCGTGAGGGGCCGGGGGCAGAGACCCAGTACTTC. Using reference TRBV5-4 and TRBJ2-5 for the parts outside the CDR3, the full variable domain is ETGVTQSPTHLIKTRGQQVTLRCSSQSGHNTVSWYQQALGQGPQFIFQYYREEENGRGNFPPRFSGLQFPNYSSELNVNALELDDSALYLCASREGPGAETQYFGPGTRLLVL.

The chain employs TRBV6-5 and TRBJ2-7, with a tentative D call TRBD1 (6 bases). V lost 0 bases to trimming and J lost 0 bases, with 18 bases between them. CDR3 length: 18 amino acids. The germline gives CDR1 MNHEY, CDR2 SVGAGI. The CDR3 nucleotides read TGTGCCAGCAGTTACTCGAGTAATGGGGGCAGGAGCTCCTACGAGCAGTACTTC. Translating gives CASSYSSNGGRSSYEQYF.

The chain has TRBV5-8 and TRBJ1-5; tentatively, D is TRBD1 (6 bases). This CDR3 contains 15 residues. Trimming left V 3 bases short and J 7 bases short, with 17 bases between. The germline gives CDR1 SGHTS, CDR2 YDEGEE. The CDR3: CASSSGQLVDQPQHF. The CDR3 coding sequence is TGTGCCAGCAGCTCGGGACAACTTGTGGACCAGCCCCAGCATTTT.

The rearrangement joins TRBV6-1 to TRBJ2-1; possibly TRBD2 for D (6 bases). In germline, CDR1 is MNHNS, CDR2 SASEGT. V lost 6 bases to trimming and J lost 4 bases, with 16 bases between them. The CDR3 loop spans 15 amino acids. The CDR3 region has the DNA TGTGCCAGCAGGGGACCGGGACTTTCTTACAATGAGCAGTTCTTC. Its translation is CASRGPGLSYNEQFF.

This rearrangement joins TRBV23-1 to TRBJ1-2; 11 bases are a match to TRBD1. TRBV23-1 has ORF status, its function being uncertain. CDR3 length: 17 residues. V lost 3 bases, J lost 2 bases, and 8 bases stayed unmatched. CDR3 residues: CASSHRTGGTMNYGYTF. CDR3 DNA: TGCGCCAGCAGTCATAGGACAGGGGGCACTATGAACTATGGCTACACCTTC.

The chain links TRBV10-3 to TRBJ2-3, with 12 bases matching TRBD2. Germline-derived CDR1 and CDR2 are ENHRY and SYGVKD. CDR3 length: 15 residues. V shed 4 bases and J 1 base; nucleotides not matched to a gene: 0. The CDR3 DNA reads TGTGCCATCAGTGGGACTAGCGGGGGCACAGATACGCAGTATTTT. It codes for CAISGTSGGTDTQYF.

The chain links TRBV29-1 to TRBJ1-1; D gene uncertain. The CDR3 is 10 amino acids. V lost 7 bases, J lost 0 bases, and 3 bases lay in between. The V gene's germline CDR1 is SQVTM and CDR2 ANQGSEA. CDR3 in DNA: TGCAGCGCAATGAACACTGAAGCTTTCTTT. Its translation: CSAMNTEAFF.

This clonotype was observed a few times. V is TRBV7-2 and J is TRBJ1-2; TRBD1 matches at 8 bases. The CDR3 runs 13 residues. In germline, CDR1 is SGHTA, CDR2 FQGNSA. V shed 5 bases and J 4 bases; nucleotides not matched to a gene: 3. The CDR3 DNA reads as TGTGCCAGCAGCCGGGGACAGGCCTATGGCTACACCTTC. Residues: CASSRGQAYGYTF.

This clonotype has a handful of counts. The chain links TRBV11-3 to TRBJ1-1; unclear D gene. V was clipped by 2 bases and J by 6 bases, with 10 bases between them. The CDR3 has 13 amino acids. Germline loops: CDR1 SGHNT, CDR2 YENEEA. DNA of the CDR3: TGTGCCAGCAGCTTATTTGAGTCCGCTGAAGCTTTCTTT. Translated: CASSLFESAEAFF.

The rearrangement uses TRBV6-1 and TRBJ1-4; 7 nucleotides line up with TRBD1. J was trimmed by 0 bases and V by 6 bases; bases with no gene match: 1. The CDR3 is 14 amino acids. The germline V gene has CDR1 MNHNS and CDR2 SASEGT. CDR3 DNA sequence: TGTGCCAGCAGCGACAGGGCAACTAATGAAAAACTGTTTTTT. Translated: CASSDRATNEKLFF.

This chain joins TRBV5-4 and TRBJ2-7; no definite D call. Trimming cost V 0 bases and J 2 bases, with 9 bases left between them. Per germline, CDR1 SGHNT and CDR2 YYREEE (reference sequence). There are 14 residues in the CDR3. For the CDR3, the DNA is TGTGCCAGCAGCTTGGAACCATTTACCTACGAGCAGTACTTC. This translates into CASSLEPFTYEQYF.

This clonotype has a handful of counts. This chain uses TRBV6-1 with TRBJ2-5; tentatively, D is TRBD2 (7 bases). CDR3 length equals 13 residues. Deletions cut 7 bases from V and 3 bases from J, with 12 bases between. Germline-derived CDR1 and CDR2 are MNHNS and SASEGT. CDR3 loop: CASKGGGKETQYF. The CDR3 nucleotides are TGTGCCAGCAAAGGGGGGGGGAAAGAGACCCAGTACTTC.

The chain carries TRBV20-1 and TRBJ1-4; no reliable D call. In germline, CDR1 is DFQATT, CDR2 SNEGSKA (reference sequence). Trimming pared 3 bases from V and 8 bases from J, leaving 10 bases between. The CDR3 is 12 residues long. The CDR3 DNA reads as TGCAGTGCTAGTTGGGTTAGCGAAAAACTGTTTTTT. Its translation is CSASWVSEKLFF.

This chain joins TRBV4-3 and TRBJ2-1; TRBD2 matches at 9 bases. The CDR3 has 15 amino acids. Germline CDR1 and CDR2: LGHNA and YSLEER. The ends lost 1 base at V and 5 bases at J; junction bases unmatched: 3. The CDR3 sequence is CASSQGGGANNEQFF. The CDR3 DNA reads as TGCGCCAGCAGCCAAGGCGGGGGGGCGAACAATGAGCAGTTCTTC.

The chain carries TRBV5-1 and TRBJ2-4; 7 bases are a match to TRBD2. J lost 0 bases, V lost 3 bases, and 6 bases had no gene match. The CDR3 runs 16 residues. In germline, CDR1 is SGHRS, CDR2 YFSETQ. In DNA form, the CDR3 reads TGCGCCAGCAGCTGGGGGACTACAATAGCCAAAAACATTCAGTACTTC. Amino acid sequence: CASSWGTTIAKNIQYF.